The rows below give T cell receptor beta chains drawn from one sample of a study of blood T cell repertoires in COVID-19. Libraries were prepared by immunoSEQ multiplex PCR; TCRdb keeps only in-frame clonotypes and omits some of them. The sample has some 85,000 clones, around three quarters seen once; the top ten hold less than 20%. The material sequenced was peripheral blood. The receptors shown here come from a woman at least 80 years old with active or convalescent COVID-19. Each CDR3 is given with its conserved first and last residue. Each record gives: D gene, J gene, clone size, V gene, CDR3 protein, CDR3 DNA. D genes are given only for firm matches. Clone size is given for some rows only: seen once, a few or many times, or a class if the clone is expanded.

D: .
J: TRBJ1-5
size: .
V: TRBV15
CDR3: CATSRDHVRGKYSNQPQHF
DNA: TGTGCCACCAGCAGAGACCATGTCAGGGGAAAATATAGCAATCAGCCCCAGCATTTT

D: TRBD1
J: TRBJ2-5
size: .
V: TRBV18
CDR3: CASFRDRAQETQYF
DNA: TGTGCCAGCTTCCGGGACAGGGCCCAAGAGACCCAGTACTTC

D: TRBD1
J: TRBJ2-5
size: .
V: TRBV7-2
CDR3: CASSLGTGGSQETQYF
DNA: TGTGCCAGCAGCCTTGGTACAGGGGGTTCACAAGAGACCCAGTACTTC

D: .
J: TRBJ1-4
size: many
V: TRBV5-4
CDR3: CASSEDFNEKLFF
DNA: TGTGCCAGCAGCGAGGACTTTAATGAAAAACTGTTTTTT

D: .
J: TRBJ1-1
size: .
V: TRBV24-1
CDR3: CATSDLDLGVAFF
DNA: TGTGCCACCAGTGATTTGGACCTAGGGGTGGCTTTCTTT

D: TRBD1
J: TRBJ1-2
size: once
V: TRBV30
CDR3: CAWSLGTAGYTF
DNA: TGTGCCTGGAGTTTGGGGACAGCGGGCTACACCTTC

D: TRBD1
J: TRBJ1-4
size: .
V: TRBV10-3
CDR3: CAISGRQGPNEKLFF
DNA: TGTGCCATCAGTGGGCGACAGGGGCCGAATGAAAAACTGTTTTTT

D: .
J: TRBJ1-2
size: .
V: TRBV30
CDR3: CAWSGGATRCTF
DNA: TGTGCCTGGTCGGGGGGGGCAACCCGATGCACATTC

D: .
J: TRBJ1-5
size: .
V: TRBV6-5
CDR3: CASSYPSGPQHF
DNA: TGTGCCAGCAGTTACCCGTCGGGGCCCCAGCATTTT

D: .
J: TRBJ1-1
size: few
V: TRBV3-1/TRBV3-2
CDR3: CASSPRSRENTEAFF
DNA: TGTGCCAGCAGCCCCCGGTCCAGGGAGAACACTGAAGCTTTCTTT

D: TRBD1
J: TRBJ1-5
size: .
V: TRBV2
CDR3: CASRDRFYSNQPQHF
DNA: TGTGCCAGCAGGGACAGGTTTTATAGCAATCAGCCCCAGCATTTT

D: TRBD1
J: TRBJ2-7
size: once
V: TRBV29-1
CDR3: CSGTGGIAYEQYF
DNA: TGCAGCGGTACAGGGGGCATAGCCTACGAGCAGTACTTC

D: .
J: TRBJ1-1
size: .
V: TRBV27
CDR3: CASSLAGGANRRAFF
DNA: TGTGCCAGCAGTTTGGCGGGGGGCGCCAACCGACGAGCTTTCTTT

D: TRBD2
J: TRBJ2-3
size: once
V: TRBV18
CDR3: CASSPQSSGGSPDTQYF
DNA: TGTGCCAGCTCACCTCAATCTAGCGGGGGGAGCCCCGATACGCAGTATTTT

D: TRBD1
J: TRBJ2-7
size: .
V: TRBV6-5
CDR3: CASSSGTGVIEQYF
DNA: TGTGCCAGCAGTTCGGGGACAGGGGTAATCGAGCAGTACTTC

D: .
J: TRBJ2-3
size: .
V: TRBV28
CDR3: CASSRGWVTDTQYF
DNA: TGTGCCAGCAGTCGGGGGTGGGTAACAGATACGCAGTATTTT

D: .
J: TRBJ2-2
size: .
V: TRBV5-4
CDR3: CASSTGTLGTGELFF
DNA: TGTGCCAGCAGCACCGGGACTCTAGGGACCGGGGAGCTGTTTTTT

D: .
J: TRBJ2-1
size: .
V: TRBV9
CDR3: CASSVASIGNEQFF
DNA: TGTGCCAGCAGCGTAGCTAGCATTGGCAATGAGCAGTTCTTC

D: .
J: TRBJ1-2
size: .
V: TRBV7-8
CDR3: CASSSDRSYGYTF
DNA: TGTGCCAGCAGCTCCGACAGGAGTTATGGCTACACCTTC

D: TRBD1
J: TRBJ1-1
size: once
V: TRBV6-1
CDR3: CASSEGTGGLRTEAFF
DNA: TGTGCCAGCAGTGAGGGGACAGGGGGCTTGCGGACTGAAGCTTTCTTT

D: TRBD2
J: TRBJ2-1
size: .
V: TRBV7-2
CDR3: CASSPHFSGGAQYNEQFF
DNA: TGTGCCAGCAGTCCTCACTTCAGCGGGGGGGCCCAGTACAATGAGCAGTTCTTC

D: .
J: TRBJ2-7
size: few
V: TRBV6-1
CDR3: CASSEREVWAGTSYEQYF
DNA: TGTGCCAGCAGTGAAAGGGAGGTTTGGGCAGGTACCTCCTACGAGCAGTACTTC

D: TRBD1
J: TRBJ1-6
size: .
V: TRBV15
CDR3: CATSSGQGVSPLHF
DNA: TGTGCCACCAGCAGCGGGCAGGGGGTTTCACCCCTCCACTTT

D: .
J: TRBJ2-2
size: once
V: TRBV5-1
CDR3: CASSLVQGPTGELFF
DNA: TGCGCCAGCAGCTTGGTACAGGGACCCACCGGGGAGCTGTTTTTT

D: .
J: TRBJ1-2
size: few
V: TRBV18
CDR3: CASPDTFYGYTF
DNA: TGTGCCAGCCCCGACACATTCTATGGCTACACCTTC

D: .
J: TRBJ2-1
size: .
V: TRBV12-2
CDR3: CASRLEGLAENVRFF
DNA: TGTGCAAGTCGCTTAGAAGGACTAGCGGAGAATGTACGGTTCTTC

D: TRBD1
J: TRBJ1-2
size: .
V: TRBV27
CDR3: CASRTGGADYGYTF
DNA: TGTGCCAGCAGAACAGGGGGCGCGGACTATGGCTACACCTTC

D: TRBD2
J: TRBJ2-3
size: .
V: TRBV6-1
CDR3: CASSKAGARSDTQYF
DNA: TGTGCCAGCAGTAAAGCGGGGGCTAGGTCAGATACGCAGTATTTT

D: .
J: TRBJ1-4
size: .
V: TRBV6-1
CDR3: CASSEAQGTNEKLFF
DNA: TGTGCCAGCAGTGAAGCCCAGGGGACTAATGAAAAACTGTTTTTT

D: .
J: TRBJ2-3
size: .
V: TRBV7-2
CDR3: CASSLGVEGTDTQYF
DNA: TGTGCCAGCAGCTTAGGGGTAGAGGGCACAGATACGCAGTATTTT

D: TRBD1
J: TRBJ2-7
size: .
V: TRBV4-3
CDR3: CASSQDRTGPYEQYF
DNA: TGCGCCAGCAGCCAAGACCGGACAGGTCCCTACGAGCAGTACTTC

D: .
J: TRBJ1-2
size: many
V: TRBV19
CDR3: CATSPQGSIYGGYTF
DNA: TGTGCCACTTCCCCACAGGGTTCAATTTATGGTGGCTACACCTTC